These 20 T cell receptor beta chains originate from one sample sequenced in a study of cytomegalovirus exposure and HLA in healthy donors. The PCR employed 60 Vbeta primers together with 13 Jbeta primers. Method: immunoSEQ multiplex PCR; TCRdb's copy keeps in-frame clones and lacks some. The sample lists over 80,000 clones; 65% to 80% were seen once. Sequenced input: PBMCs. The receptors come from a man aged 60-69 years in good health and CMV-seropositive.

The J gene is TRBJ1-6, the V gene TRBV9; 8 nucleotides line up with TRBD1. After removal of 3 bases from V and 7 bases from J, the junction contained 6 bases not matched to a gene. The V gene's germline CDR1 is SGDLS and CDR2 YYNGEE. The CDR3 is 15 amino acids. As DNA, the CDR3 is TGTGCCAGCAGCGAAGGACAGGGAGAAAATTCACCCCTCCACTTT. Its protein product is CASSEGQGENSPLHF.

The CDR3 region is CASSQAPGTSYEQYF. Here the CDR3 DNA reads TGTGCCAGCAGCCAAGCGCCAGGAACCTCCTACGAGCAGTACTTC. This rearrangement joins TRBV4-2 to TRBJ2-7; D unresolved. V was trimmed by 1 base and J by 0 bases, leaving 10 bases between them. This CDR3 comprises 15 residues. In germline, CDR1 is LGHNA, CDR2 YNFKEQ.

This chain uses TRBV4-3 with TRBJ2-3; 11 nucleotides line up with TRBD2. Germline CDR1 reads LGHNA; CDR2 reads YSLEER. V lost 2 bases and J lost 1; bases outside the gene matches: 11. CDR3 length equals 19 residues. CDR3 region: CASSQHLGRSGGGTDTQYF. The CDR3 nucleotides are TGCGCCAGCAGCCAACACTTGGGGCGTAGCGGGGGGGGCACAGATACGCAGTATTTT.

This chain links TRBV7-2 with TRBJ2-3; D possibly corresponds to TRBD1 (5 bases). With 5 bases removed from V and 5 bases from J, the gap between germline ends came to 11 bases. The CDR3 is 13 residues long. Germline V gene sequence: CDR1 SGHTA, CDR2 FQGNSA. Here the CDR3 reads CASSEGAQDTQYF. The DNA of the CDR3 is TGTGCCAGCAGCGAAGGGGCCCAAGATACGCAGTATTTT.

This chain uses TRBV4-1 with TRBJ2-2; no clear D gene. CDR3 size: 14 residues. V dropped 0 bases and J dropped 6 bases, with 8 bases sitting between them. Germline CDR1 MGHRA, CDR2 YSYEKL. DNA for the CDR3: TGCGCCAGCAGCCAAGAATCACAGCCCGGGGAGCTGTTTTTT. Amino acids: CASSQESQPGELFF.

The gene calls are TRBV5-1 and TRBJ1-2; 7 nucleotides match TRBD1. Germline loops: CDR1 SGHRS, CDR2 YFSETQ. Losses at the gene ends were 4 bases for V and 2 bases for J; bases not matched to a gene: 8. The CDR3 has 15 residues. CDR3 bases: TGCGCCAGCAGCCCAGGGACAGCCCCAAACTATGGCTACACCTTC. This codes for CASSPGTAPNYGYTF.

The V call is TRBV27, the J call TRBJ2-1, with 8 nucleotides matching TRBD2. The CDR3 is made up of 14 amino acids. Germline CDR1 reads MNHEY; CDR2 reads SMNVEV (reference sequence). V lost 7 bases, J lost 5 bases, and 7 bases stayed unmatched. CDR3 residues: CASKRAGGHNEQFF. DNA of the CDR3: TGTGCCAGCAAGAGGGCGGGGGGACACAATGAGCAGTTCTTC.

For this clone: An end of the junction does not agree with germline; a read error may underlie this. The chain recombines TRBV7-9 with TRBJ1-2; the D is unclear. The V gene's germline CDR1 is SEHNR and CDR2 FQNEAQ (reference sequence). CDR3 length equals 11 residues. The CDR3 is CASSFYGVILF. The CDR3 nucleotides are TGTGCCAGCAGCTTTTACGGTGTAATTCTCTTC.

With regard to this clone: At the DNA level, this CDR3 is encoded by other sequences in the same sample as well. The rearrangement links TRBV30 to TRBJ2-5, with D hard to call. V was cut by 0 bases and J by 5 bases, with 7 bases left in between. This CDR3 comprises 12 residues. In germline, CDR1 is GTSNPN, CDR2 SVGIG (reference sequence). This CDR3 reads CAWSVRRETQYF. In DNA, the CDR3 is TGTGCCTGGAGTGTACGGCGGGAGACCCAGTACTTC.

The chain uses TRBV28 and TRBJ2-5; perhaps TRBD1 as D (6 bases). Germline assignment: CDR1 MDHEN and CDR2 SYDVKM. V lost 1 base, J lost 4 bases, and 10 bases lay in between. The CDR3 is 14 residues long. CDR3 in DNA: TGTGCCAGCAGTTTATTCTCAGGGGTAGAGACCCAGTACTTC. As protein: CASSLFSGVETQYF.

The chain uses TRBV4-1 and TRBJ1-1, with D unclear. V lost 0 bases to trimming and J lost 10 bases, with 12 bases between them. Germline loops: CDR1 MGHRA, CDR2 YSYEKL. The CDR3 contains 13 residues. The CDR3 DNA is TGCGCCAGCAGCCAAGACTTTGCGAGAACAGCTTTCTTT. This sequence encodes CASSQDFARTAFF.

J is TRBJ1-4 and V is TRBV4-2; D call uncertain. Germline V lookup: CDR1 LGHNA, CDR2 YNFKEQ. V lost 0 bases and J 4 bases, leaving 6 bases between the germline ends. This CDR3 has 14 amino acids. The CDR3 is CASSQELINEKLFF. The CDR3, as DNA: TGTGCCAGCAGCCAAGAACTGATTAATGAAAAACTGTTTTTT.

V is TRBV10-1 and J is TRBJ2-5; maybe TRBD1 (6 bases). The CDR3 is 19 residues long. Germline V gives CDR1 WNHNN, CDR2 SYGVQD (reference sequence). Deletions cut 8 bases from V and 5 bases from J, with 33 bases between. The CDR3 DNA sequence: TGCGCCAGCTTTCCCGGCGTCCGCGACCCCCAGGGGCAGGGGGAGACCCAGTACTTC. Amino acid sequence: CASFPGVRDPQGQGETQYF.

V usage is TRBV30 and J usage is TRBJ1-5, with D perhaps matching TRBD1 (6 bases). CDR1 and CDR2 from the germline V gene are GTSNPN and SVGIG (reference sequence). The CDR3 runs to 15 residues. V was clipped by 3 bases and J by 4 bases, with 16 bases between them. The CDR3 bases are TGTGCCTGGAGCCAATTCGGGACAAAGAATCAGCCCCAGCATTTT. The encoded protein is CAWSQFGTKNQPQHF.

This clone was observed once. CDR3 in amino acids: CASSPPRGPMNTEAFF. CDR3 DNA: TGTGCCAGCTCACCGCCTAGGGGGCCGATGAACACTGAAGCTTTCTTT. This chain uses TRBV18 with TRBJ1-1; 7 bases align to TRBD1. CDR3 length: 16 residues. CDR1 is KGHSH and CDR2 is LQKENI in the germline V gene. Germline trimming cut 3 bases from V and 0 bases from J; bases unmatched to any gene: 7. Using reference TRBV18 and TRBJ1-1 for the parts outside the CDR3, the full variable domain is NAGVMQNPRHLVRRRGQEARLRCSPMKGHSHVYWYRQLPEEGLKFMVYLQKENIIDESGMPKERFSAEFPKEGPSILRIQQVVRGDSAAYFCASSPPRGPMNTEAFFGQGTRLTVV.

The J gene is TRBJ1-1, the V gene TRBV7-3; D is uncertain. The CDR3 totals 16 residues. Germline CDR1 is SGHTA and CDR2 is FQGTGA. V lost 5 bases to trimming and J lost 6 bases, with 22 bases between them. The CDR3 sequence: CASSLHGRAGQAEAFF. The DNA for the CDR3 is TGTGCCAGCAGCCTACACGGCCGTGCCGGCCAGGCTGAAGCTTTCTTT.

The J gene is TRBJ2-7, the V gene TRBV11-2; possibly TRBD2 for D (6 bases). The CDR3 sequence is 15 residues long. The germline V gene has CDR1 SGHAT and CDR2 FQNNGV. Trimming stripped 5 bases from V and 0 bases from J, with 14 bases between. The CDR3 DNA is TGTGCCAGCAGCGTTACCGGCGGGATCTCCTACGAGCAGTACTTC. Translated: CASSVTGGISYEQYF.

This clone was counted a few times. This chain uses TRBV7-2 with TRBJ2-7, with D perhaps matching TRBD1 (7 bases). CDR3 size: 14 residues. The germline gives CDR1 SGHTA, CDR2 FQGNSA. V was shortened by 6 bases and J by 5 bases, with 17 bases between the two germline ends. CDR3 amino acids: CASRRGQEGDEQYF. The CDR3 DNA follows: TGTGCCAGCAGACGAGGACAGGAGGGTGACGAGCAGTACTTC. Full variable domain (remainder filled in from reference TRBV7-2 and TRBJ2-7): GAGVSQSPSNKVTEKGKDVELRCDPISGHTALYWYRQSLGQGLEFLIYFQGNSAPDKSGLPSDRFSAERTGGSVSTLTIQRTQQEDSAVYLCASRRGQEGDEQYFGPGTRLTVT.

The gene calls are TRBV27 and TRBJ1-4; D gene uncertain. Germline V CDR1 and CDR2: MNHEY, SMNVEV (reference sequence). Between the trimmed V and J ends, which lost 5 bases and 4 bases, there was a span of 5 bases. The CDR3 spans 12 residues. The CDR3 region has the DNA TGTGCCAGCAGTCGGTATAATGAAAAACTGTTTTTT. Amino acids: CASSRYNEKLFF.

This clone has a handful of counts. J is TRBJ1-4 and V is TRBV6-1; 7 bases agree with TRBD1. J lost 8 bases, V lost 9 bases, and 12 bases had no gene match. Germline V gene sequence: CDR1 MNHNS, CDR2 SASEGT. The CDR3 length is 14 residues. CDR3 in amino acids: CASSYRDRGEKLFF. The CDR3 coding sequence is TGTGCCAGTTCATACCGGGACAGAGGGGAAAAACTGTTTTTT.